One TCR beta chain is described in this entry. No antigen is known for it. The data were produced by immunoSEQ multiplex PCR, yet TCRdb's version contains in-frame clones alone and is incomplete. Of about 120,000 clones in the sample, 89% were seen once. This record comes from a study of T cell responses to AZD1222 COVID-19 vaccine. About the study: Second doses were pooled across both intervals (about 4 or about 12 weeks).

Whole-study findings and limits: The donors showed a predominance of white British ancestry and of females, with possible underestimation of clonal diversity. Nearly half of spike-specific TCRs reportedly target variant regions that are unmutated in the B.1.351 and B.1.1.7 variants. Baseline antibody screening turned up just a handful of seropositive AZD1222 recipients.

V was shortened by 2 bases and J by 0 bases, with 4 bases between the two germline ends. The CDR3 is 13 residues long. In germline, CDR1 is LGHDT, CDR2 YNNKEL (reference sequence). The chain couples TRBV3-1 (or the pseudogene TRBV3-2) to TRBJ1-2; D remains ambiguous. The sequence derives from an adult in good health. The specimen comprised peripheral blood, sampled on day 0 of AZD1222 vaccination. Here the CDR3 DNA reads TGTGCCAGCAGCCAACGGACTAACTATGGCTACACCTTC. This gives the protein CASSQRTNYGYTF.